This record covers a single T cell receptor beta chain. Its antigen remains unidentified. The assay was immunoSEQ multiplex PCR, and TCRdb's table has in-frame clones only and misses some. This sample has about 39,000 clones, with approximately 93% found just once. This sample stems from a study of graft-versus-host responses after intestinal transplantation. Study-wide background: Uniformly, recipients were administered anti-thymocyte globulin induction with subsequent tacrolimus and steroids for approximately three years. Whole-study findings and limits: Some patients had graft-donor T cell macrochimerism, and their allografts showed high graft-versus-host to host-versus-graft clonal ratios. Peak GvH clone levels in circulation were associated with early post-transplant HvG declines. Some GvH clones appeared in ileal mucosa or blood before recipient bone marrow.

The CDR3 totals 13 residues. The V end was cut by 6 bases, the J end by 6 bases, with 11 bases between. The germline gives CDR1 MNHEY, CDR2 SMNVEV (reference sequence). The sequencing here drew on PBMCs, taken 734 days after intestinal transplantation. This clonotype was sampled from a human patient who received an intestinal transplant, so some T cells may come from the graft donor. The gene calls are TRBV27 and TRBJ2-2; possibly TRBD1 for D (6 bases). The CDR3 sequence: CASRISGAGELFF. Here the CDR3 DNA reads TGTGCCAGCAGGATCTCAGGGGCCGGGGAGCTGTTTTTT.